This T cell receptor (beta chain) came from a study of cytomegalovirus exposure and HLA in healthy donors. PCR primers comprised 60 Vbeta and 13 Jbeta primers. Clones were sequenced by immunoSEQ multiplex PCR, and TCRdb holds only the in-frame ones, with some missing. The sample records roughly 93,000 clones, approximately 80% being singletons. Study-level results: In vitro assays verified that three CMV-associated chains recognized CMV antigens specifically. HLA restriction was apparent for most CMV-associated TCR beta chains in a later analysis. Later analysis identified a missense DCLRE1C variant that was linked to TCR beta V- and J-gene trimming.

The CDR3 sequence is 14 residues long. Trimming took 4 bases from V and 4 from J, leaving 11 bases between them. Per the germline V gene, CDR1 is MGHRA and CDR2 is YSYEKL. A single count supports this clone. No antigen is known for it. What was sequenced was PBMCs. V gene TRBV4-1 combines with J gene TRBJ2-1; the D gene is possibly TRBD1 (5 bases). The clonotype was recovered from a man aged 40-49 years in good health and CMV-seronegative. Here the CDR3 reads CASSPIDRYNEQFF. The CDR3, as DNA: TGCGCCAGCAGCCCGATAGACAGATACAATGAGCAGTTCTTC.